This T cell receptor beta chain was profiled in a study of T cell repertoires in cytomegalovirus infection (dated by TCRdb to about 2019). As for the study more broadly: Peptide stimulations targeted recently identified HLA-C-restricted CMV epitopes, whose presentation resists viral immunomodulation, together with well-studied HLA-B-restricted epitopes. Because public TCR beta signatures pointed to carriage of CMV infection together with the matching HLA type, the HLA type of each donor mattered for the analysis. On the study overall, not on this receptor specifically: In the ex vivo response, HLA-C-restricted CMV-specific TCR beta clonotypes were dominant, and in two of eight donors the single most frequent clonotype came from this HLA-C-restricted group. In both this cohort and an independent cohort of a few hundred donors, the cumulative frequency of public TCR beta family members distinguished carriers of CMV infection plus the relevant HLA type.

The CDR3 runs 16 residues from the cysteine to the phenylalanine. Only the CDR3 DNA is retained, 48 bases long and in frame from the first base. V lost 4 bases and J lost 5 bases; the stretch between them is 17 bases long. This specimen's treatment or condition label, interpreted: in vitro stimulation with specific CMV peptide epitopes to enrich CMV-specific T cells. Sequenced on an Illumina HiSeq 1500. The raw public reads went through TCRdb reprocessing: fastp at Q25, MiXCR clone calling, in-frame beta chains kept. Rows with one shared CDR3 protein collapse into an entry with the most common genes and DNA. This sample comprises 100,000 to 150,000 distinct CDR3 sequences, over 25% of them detected only once. Around three fifths of the sample is in the top ten clones. Regarding this clonotype: Its antigen is not yet known. One base away there is no much larger clone; base qualities are not given.

The receptor chain draws on TRBV12-3 or TRBV12-4 and TRBJ2-2; the D gene is not confidently resolved. The sequences come from CD8+ T cells from cultured PBMCs, collected from culture after CMV antigen stimulation. The clonotype originates from a human donor in good health (CMV status not recorded). Some clones in this sample may be carry-over from other donors' samples. The sequenced DNA is TGTGCCAGCAGTTCTGCTGGGTGGGATCCGACCGGGGAGCTGTTTTTT. This encodes CASSSAGWDPTGELFF.